This T cell receptor beta chain was found in a study of CXCR3-negative and CXCR3-positive naive CD8 T cells (dated by TCRdb to 2018 to 2020). Context from the whole study: In total, approximately 140 million TRB reads were obtained, or roughly 1.5 +/- 0.3 million reads per library. The TRBV-TRBJ cluster analysis covered naive subsets from about 5 donors and memory cells from 3 donors. Data from 11 donors, pooled across two independent experiments, went into the diversity and physicochemical repertoire analyses.

Each CD8+ T cell subset was flow-sorted in triplicate, with 300,000 cells per subset placed directly into RLT lysis buffer. Naive CD8+ T cells were defined stringently as CD45RO-CCR7+CD27+CD95- to exclude memory contaminants. Peripheral blood mononuclear cells were isolated from buffy coats by standard density gradient centrifugation. Naive CXCR3-negative and CXCR3-positive CD8+ T cells were flow-sorted on a FACSAria III. Total RNA was extracted from sorted cells using an RNeasy Mini Kit. TCRdb shows the sequencer as NextSeq 550. The Human TCR Profiling Kit (MiLaboratory) was used to make UMI-labeled 5' RACE TRB cDNA libraries. The full amount of extracted RNA was used for cDNA synthesis, and the full amount of resulting cDNA was used for PCR amplification. The libraries were made side by side, with each library going through the same number of PCR cycles. In the source study's methods: MIGEC and MiXCR extracted about 50,000 +/- 9,200 unique UMI-labeled TRB cDNA molecules per library, requiring at least two reads per UMI. An average of roughly 40,000 +/- 10,000 functional in-frame TRB CDR3 nucleotide clonotypes without stop codons was found per library. Diversity metrics, including normalized Shannon-Wiener and Chao1, were computed in VDJtools after downsampling to 5000 UMI-labeled TRB molecules per sample. VDJtools computed clonotype-size-weighted physicochemical properties of the central five CDR3 residues: interaction energy, strength, volume and Kidera factor 4. One entry per CDR3 protein sequence results from the TCRdb reprocessing of the reads, with DNA left out. TCRdb assigned the V and J calls; the authors' analysis was not used. The sample's table lists a count of tens of thousands of distinct CDR3 sequences. The ten largest clones take up less than 1% of the sample.

Remarks on this clonotype: The antigen it recognizes is unknown.

General findings and caveats noted by the study authors: Within the same donor, TRBV-TRBJ usage looked similar between naive CXCR3-negative and CXCR3-positive cells, but memory cells had distinct patterns. Both naive subsets had comparably high repertoire diversity, while memory CD8+ T cells had much lower repertoire diversity. Surface CD5, linked to self-reactivity in mice, was comparable between naive subsets; TCR interaction strength was therefore also inferred from TRB CDR3 physicochemical properties. Freshly isolated PBMCs were used for most assays because CXCR3 expression went down partially after cryopreservation. Compared with CXCR3-negative naive cells, CXCR3-positive naive cells had TRB CDR3s with higher hydrophobicity (lower Kidera factor 4), lower energy, and higher strength and volume indices.

The germline V gene sets CDR1 to SGHTA and CDR2 to FQGTGA. The CDR3 starts with the cysteine, ends with the phenylalanine, and has 11 residues. The nucleotide record is missing. Source material: naive CXCR3+ CD8+ T cells from blood. Sample cell subset or site, as interpreted from the label and publication: CD45RO-CCR7+CD27+CD95- naive CD8+ T cells expressing CXCR3 (TNR3+). The chain links TRBV7-3 with TRBJ2-2. The sequence was collected from a human donor in good health. Some clones in this sample may be carry-over from other donors' samples. This receptor carries the CDR3 CASKGPGELFF.